Listed here are 29 T cell receptor beta chains from one sample, sequenced in a study of cytomegalovirus exposure and HLA in healthy donors. It was with 60 Vbeta and 13 Jbeta primers that the PCR ran. The repertoire was sequenced with immunoSEQ multiplex PCR; TCRdb's copy has only in-frame clones and lacks some. The sample gives fewer than 200,000 clones, 81% of which show up once; 2% to 2.5% is in the top ten. Sequencing was carried out using PBMCs. These receptors came from a woman aged 25 to 39 in good health and CMV-seronegative.

The chain uses TRBV15 and TRBJ2-7; 8 positions match TRBD1. Germline V gene sequence: CDR1 LNHNV, CDR2 YYDKDF (reference sequence). V was pared by 2 bases and J by 4 bases, with 10 bases of the junction left unmatched. This CDR3 comprises 16 residues. The CDR3 bases are TGTGCCACCAGCAGACGTACCGGGACAGGATTTTACGAGCAGTACTTC. The encoded protein is CATSRRTGTGFYEQYF. The full variable domain, rest sourced from reference TRBV15 and TRBJ2-7, is DAMVIQNPRYQVTQFGKPVTLSCSQTLNHNVMYWYQQKSSQAPKLLFHYYDKDFNNEADTPDNFQSRRPNTSFCFLDIRSPGLGDTAMYLCATSRRTGTGFYEQYFGPGTRLTVT.

The chain carries TRBV7-9 and TRBJ2-1, with D possibly matching TRBD2 (6 bases). This CDR3 has 14 amino acids. Trimming pared 5 bases from V and 9 bases from J, leaving 17 bases between. Germline V gene data show CDR1 as SEHNR and CDR2 as FQNEAQ (reference sequence). CDR3 DNA sequence: TGTGCCAGCAGCGTTCGGGACTCCCTTGGTGAGCAGTTCTTC. Protein product: CASSVRDSLGEQFF.

V gene TRBV28 combines with J gene TRBJ2-3; maybe TRBD1 (6 bases). Germline V gene lookup returns CDR1 MDHEN and CDR2 SYDVKM. With 3 bases removed from V and 2 bases from J, the gap between germline ends came to 18 bases. The length of the CDR3 is 17 residues. CDR3 amino acids: CASSFFGQKRFTDTQYF. DNA of the CDR3: TGTGCCAGCAGTTTCTTCGGACAGAAGAGGTTCACAGATACGCAGTATTTT.

This chain connects TRBV28 to TRBJ2-1; 7 bases agree with TRBD1. Looked up from germline, CDR1 is MDHEN and CDR2 is SYDVKM. The trim removed 6 bases at V and 0 bases at J, leaving 5 bases unmatched. CDR3 size: 15 residues. CDR3 nucleotide sequence: TGTGCCAGCAGGGGGAGACAGGGCTCCTACAATGAGCAGTTCTTC. It translates to CASRGRQGSYNEQFF. Supplemented by reference TRBV28 and TRBJ2-1, the full variable domain reads DVKVTQSSRYLVKRTGEKVFLECVQDMDHENMFWYRQDPGLGLRLIYFSYDVKMKEKGDIPEGYSVSREKKERFSLILESASTNQTSMYLCASRGRQGSYNEQFFGPGTRLTVL.

V is TRBV6-6 and J is TRBJ2-5, with 8 bases aligning to TRBD2. From germline, CDR1 is MNHNY and CDR2 SVGAGI (reference sequence). The length of the CDR3 is 15 residues. V trimming: 7 bases; J trimming: 5 bases; junction bases outside the gene matches: 12. The CDR3 spells CASMDRAGVGETQYF. CDR3 DNA: TGTGCCAGCATGGATCGAGCGGGAGTTGGGGAGACCCAGTACTTC.

The gene calls are TRBV4-1 and TRBJ2-7; D unclear. The germline CDR1 and CDR2 sequences are MGHRA and YSYEKL. This CDR3 comprises 15 residues. Trimming took 1 base from V and 1 from J, leaving 11 bases between them. The CDR3 coding sequence is TGCGCCAGCAGCCAAGGCCACAGTCGGTCCTACGAGCAGTACTTC. Amino acid sequence: CASSQGHSRSYEQYF.

The chain combines TRBV11-2 with TRBJ2-7, with D possibly matching TRBD1 (6 bases). The length of the CDR3 is 13 residues. The germline gives CDR1 SGHAT, CDR2 FQNNGV. The V gene lost 4 bases and the J gene lost 5 bases, with 12 bases spanning the gap. For the CDR3, the DNA is TGTGCCAGCAGCTGGGACACCACCCACGAGCAGTACTTC. This sequence encodes CASSWDTTHEQYF.

CDR3 DNA sequence: TGTGCCAGCAGGAAAGGGGACAGCTCCTACAATGAGCAGTTCTTC. Translating gives CASRKGDSSYNEQFF. The chain employs TRBV27 and TRBJ2-1, with 7 bases matching TRBD1. Germline V gene lookup returns CDR1 MNHEY and CDR2 SMNVEV (reference sequence). J gave up 0 bases and V 6 bases, and 5 bases lay outside the gene matches. The CDR3 loop spans 15 amino acids.

The chain recombines TRBV4-1 with TRBJ2-7; a possible D gene is TRBD1 (6 bases). V lost 0 bases to trimming and J lost 3 bases, with 21 bases between them. CDR3 length: 18 amino acids. The germline gives CDR1 MGHRA, CDR2 YSYEKL. CDR3 bases: TGCGCCAGCAGCCAAGATGGACAGCGGCCACCCCCTAGCTACGAGCAGTACTTC. Translated, it gives CASSQDGQRPPPSYEQYF.

A few counts support this clone. The V call is TRBV7-3, the J call TRBJ2-2; perhaps TRBD1 as D (5 bases). V lost 2 bases, J lost 7 bases, and 8 bases lay in between. Germline values: CDR1 SGHTA, CDR2 FQGTGA. The CDR3 loop spans 13 amino acids. This chain's CDR3 is CASSLQGGGELFF. CDR3 DNA: TGTGCCAGCAGCTTACAGGGTGGCGGGGAGCTGTTTTTT.

The V call is TRBV25-1, the J call TRBJ2-5; 8 bases align to TRBD2. After removal of 1 base from V and 4 bases from J, the junction contained 11 bases not matched to a gene. Germline assignment: CDR1 MGHDK and CDR2 SYGVNS. This CDR3 contains 17 residues. The CDR3 bases are TGTGCCAGCAGTGAATCCCAGGGGACTAGGTCGGGAGAGACCCAGTACTTC. Its translation: CASSESQGTRSGETQYF.

This chain joins TRBV5-1 and TRBJ2-2, with 7 bases matching TRBD2. This CDR3 has 16 amino acids. V shed 2 bases, J shed 0 bases, and the junction held 4 bases outside the gene matches. Germline CDR1 SGHRS, CDR2 YFSETQ. The CDR3 region has the DNA TGCGCCAGCAGCTTAGAGGGAGGGGCGAACACCGGGGAGCTGTTTTTT. This translates into CASSLEGGANTGELFF.

V and J are TRBV6-5 and TRBJ1-3, with D possibly matching TRBD1 (6 bases). The CDR3 contains 14 residues. V shed 6 bases and J shed 4 bases, with 13 bases lying between them. Germline V lookup: CDR1 MNHEY, CDR2 SVGAGI. CDR3 bases: TGTGCCAGCAGCGGGGGGCGGACAGGAAACACCATATATTTT. This gives the protein CASSGGRTGNTIYF.

The V and J genes are TRBV7-3 and TRBJ2-2, with TRBD2 matching 9 bases. From germline, CDR1 is SGHTA and CDR2 FQGTGA. This CDR3 region has 16 residues. Trimming took 1 base from V and 7 from J; bases not matched to a gene: 7. CDR3 sequence reads: CASSLSGRARGGELFF. The DNA of the CDR3 is TGTGCCAGCAGCTTAAGCGGGAGGGCTCGGGGCGGGGAGCTGTTTTTT.

The chain carries TRBV9 and TRBJ2-7; 12 positions match TRBD2. The CDR3 contains 16 residues. Germline trimming cut 0 bases from V and 6 bases from J; bases unmatched to any gene: 7. Germline V CDR1 and CDR2: SGDLS, YYNGEE. The CDR3 here is CASSVGGLAGYGEQYF. The CDR3, as DNA: TGTGCCAGCAGCGTAGGGGGACTAGCGGGTTACGGCGAGCAGTACTTC.

The chain joins TRBV28 to TRBJ2-5; D may be TRBD1 (6 bases). V was pared by 7 bases and J by 4 bases, with 19 bases between. Germline CDR1 reads MDHEN; CDR2 reads SYDVKM. The CDR3 covers 15 residues. The CDR3 DNA reads as TGTGCCAGCACCACATCGGACAGCTTGCGAGAGACCCAGTACTTC. Protein product: CASTTSDSLRETQYF.

This chain links TRBV5-1 with TRBJ2-1, with D possibly TRBD1 on 6 matching bases. V dropped 2 bases and J dropped 9 bases, with 9 bases sitting between them. Germline V gene data show CDR1 as SGHRS and CDR2 as YFSETQ. CDR3 size: 12 residues. CDR3 residues: CASSFTGSEQFF. CDR3 sequence (DNA): TGCGCCAGCAGCTTTACAGGGAGTGAGCAGTTCTTC.

The CDR3 sequence is CASSLGTSGGAQQFF. The DNA for the CDR3 is TGCGCCAGCAGCTTGGGGACTAGCGGGGGGGCCCAGCAGTTCTTC. V gene TRBV5-1 combines with J gene TRBJ2-1; 15 bases fit TRBD2. Germline CDR1 is SGHRS and CDR2 is YFSETQ. The ends lost 0 bases at V and 11 bases at J; junction bases unmatched: 3. The CDR3 consists of 15 residues. Based on the CDR3 plus reference TRBV5-1 and TRBJ2-1, the full variable domain is KAGVTQTPRYLIKTRGQQVTLSCSPISGHRSVSWYQQTPGQGLQFLFEYFSETQRNKGNFPGRFSGRQFSNSRSEMNVSTLELGDSALYLCASSLGTSGGAQQFFGPGTRLTVL.

V gene TRBV28 combines with J gene TRBJ2-6, with TRBD1 matching over 9 bases. Germline V gives CDR1 MDHEN, CDR2 SYDVKM. Germline trimming cut 8 bases from V and 0 bases from J; bases unmatched to any gene: 2. CDR3 length: 15 amino acids. The CDR3 here is CASQDRGSGANVLTF. DNA for the CDR3: TGTGCCAGCCAGGACAGGGGCTCTGGGGCCAACGTCCTGACTTTC.

The V and J genes are TRBV6-5 and TRBJ2-1; tentatively, D is TRBD1 (5 bases). The CDR3 has 15 residues. With 5 bases removed from V and 15 bases from J, the gap between germline ends came to 26 bases. CDR1 and CDR2 (germline): MNHEY, SVGAGI. The CDR3 DNA sequence: TGTGCCAGCAGTCCCCCAAAGGGGATCGGTCAAGGATGGTTCTTC. This sequence encodes CASSPPKGIGQGWFF.

The V call is TRBV11-2, the J call TRBJ1-2; no reliable D call. The length of the CDR3 is 14 residues. Deletions cut 1 base from V and 2 bases from J, with 8 bases between. The germline gives CDR1 SGHAT, CDR2 FQNNGV. The CDR3 sequence: CASSLGNQNYGYTF. CDR3 coding DNA: TGTGCCAGCAGCTTAGGCAACCAGAACTATGGCTACACCTTC.

V gene TRBV2 combines with J gene TRBJ2-3; TRBD1 agrees at 7 bases. Germline V gene sequence: CDR1 SNHLY, CDR2 FYNNEI. V shed 7 bases and J 0 bases; nucleotides not matched to a gene: 10. The CDR3 contains 16 residues. The CDR3 DNA sequence: TGTGCCAGCAAAGGACAGGTCGAGCGTAGCACAGATACGCAGTATTTT. It codes for CASKGQVERSTDTQYF.

This sequence joins TRBV18 and TRBJ2-1, with TRBD1 matching 11 bases. V dropped 2 bases and J dropped 6; count of bases not matched to a gene: 6. CDR1 KGHSH and CDR2 LQKENI come from the germline V gene. The CDR3 sequence is 16 residues long. The CDR3 coding sequence is TGTGCCAGCTCACCAATAGGACAGGGGGCTGGCAATGAGCAGTTCTTC. Translation: CASSPIGQGAGNEQFF.

The chain links TRBV28 to TRBJ2-7; a possible D gene is TRBD1 (6 bases). This CDR3 comprises 12 residues. Trimming took off 10 bases at V and 2 bases at J, with 12 bases between the two ends. Germline V CDR1 and CDR2: MDHEN, SYDVKM. The CDR3 bases are TGTGCCACCGCGGACAGCACCTACGAGCAGTACTTC. As protein: CATADSTYEQYF.

The chain employs TRBV7-9 and TRBJ2-5; D is ambiguous. The DNA matches TRBJ2-7 better at its end, which makes the J call doubtful. CDR1 and CDR2 (germline): SEHNR, FQNEAQ (reference sequence). The CDR3 has 15 residues. The CDR3 DNA reads TGTGCCAGCAGCACTACGGCGTCGTTTGCCGGCGAGCAGTACTTC. Amino acid sequence: CASSTTASFAGEQYF.

The rearrangement uses TRBV7-3 and TRBJ2-7, with D possibly being TRBD2 (6 bases). The CDR3 has 16 amino acids. Trimming removed 2 bases at V and 5 bases at J, with 19 bases between. CDR1 is SGHTA and CDR2 is FQGTGA in the germline V gene. CDR3 protein: CASSLQPGTPFDEQYF. CDR3 sequence (DNA): TGTGCCAGCAGCTTACAGCCCGGGACTCCCTTTGACGAGCAGTACTTC.

The J gene is TRBJ2-7, the V gene TRBV6-1; weak D call: TRBD2 (5 bases). This CDR3 is 14 amino acids long. The V and J ends lost 3 bases and 0 bases respectively, with 9 bases between them. The V gene's germline CDR1 is MNHNS and CDR2 SASEGT. Here the CDR3 reads CASSERAPSYEQYF. The CDR3 DNA sequence: TGTGCCAGCAGTGAGAGGGCCCCCTCCTACGAGCAGTACTTC.

This clone was seen once. The chain combines TRBV4-3 with TRBJ2-7; TRBD2 matches at 14 bases. There are 17 residues in the CDR3. V shed 3 bases and J 4 bases; nucleotides not matched to a gene: 8. The germline CDR1 and CDR2 sequences are LGHNA and YSLEER. CDR3 amino acids: CASSHGLAGGPPYEQYF. The CDR3 bases are TGCGCCAGCAGCCACGGACTAGCGGGGGGCCCACCGTACGAGCAGTACTTC.

The rearrangement uses TRBV5-1 and TRBJ2-7; 8 nucleotides agree with TRBD2. The CDR3 extends over 17 amino acids. Germline lookup yields CDR1 SGHRS and CDR2 YFSETQ. Unmatched junction bases numbered 15, after V lost 2 bases and J lost 5 bases. The CDR3 loop reads CASSFSSPSGGGHEQYF. The CDR3 nucleotides are TGCGCCAGCAGCTTTAGTTCCCCGAGTGGCGGGGGGCACGAGCAGTACTTC.